The clone carrying this TCR beta chain was found many times. Its antigen remains unknown. The data originate from a study of human T cells and chemical hapten exposure. Findings of the study overall: TCRs whose frequency exceeded 1 in 1000 remained the same following DPC sensitization.

From germline, CDR1 is KGHSH and CDR2 LQKENI. This CDR3 spans 17 amino acids. J gave up 2 bases and V 1 base, and 4 bases lay outside the gene matches. The sample's time point: patch test 1, 2 weeks after DPC sensitization. The treatment: therapeutic diphenylcyclopropenone sensitization with weekly scalp DPC. Within the library, unique molecular identifiers were attached to each individual cDNA molecule. TCRdb re-called the RACE reads with MiXCR, one entry per CDR3 protein. The sample consists of around 110,000 distinct CDR3 sequences, about 12% of them appearing once. The chain combines TRBV18 with TRBJ1-6; 8 bases fit TRBD1. The sample consisted of whole blood, taken in connection with sensitization to the hapten diphenylcyclopropenone (DPC). The source of this sequence is a woman aged 45-65 years with alopecia areata. Some clones in this sample may be carry-over from other donors' samples. CDR3 nucleotide sequence: TGTGCCAGCTCACCACGGACAGGGTGGACCTATAATTCACCCCTCCACTTT. It codes for CASSPRTGWTYNSPLHF.